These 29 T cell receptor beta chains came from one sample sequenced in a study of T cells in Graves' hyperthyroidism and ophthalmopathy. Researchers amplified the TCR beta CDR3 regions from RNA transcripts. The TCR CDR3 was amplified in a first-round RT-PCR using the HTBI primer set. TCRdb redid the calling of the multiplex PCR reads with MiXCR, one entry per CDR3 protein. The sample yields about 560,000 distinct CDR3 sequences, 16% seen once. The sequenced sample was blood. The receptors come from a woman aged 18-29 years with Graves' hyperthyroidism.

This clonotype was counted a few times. CDR3 loop: CATKEEPAQETQYF. The DNA for the CDR3 is TGTGCCACTAAGGAGGAACCGGCCCAAGAGACCCAGTACTTC. The rearrangement uses TRBV15 and TRBJ2-5, with a tentative D call TRBD2 (5 bases). Trimming took 9 bases from V and 1 from J, leaving 15 bases between them. This CDR3 is built from 14 residues. The germline CDR1 and CDR2 sequences are LNHNV and YYDKDF (reference sequence). The whole variable domain, remainder taken from reference TRBV15 and TRBJ2-5, is DAMVIQNPRYQVTQFGKPVTLSCSQTLNHNVMYWYQQKSSQAPKLLFHYYDKDFNNEADTPDNFQSRRPNTSFCFLDIRSPGLGDTAMYLCATKEEPAQETQYFGPGTRLLVL.

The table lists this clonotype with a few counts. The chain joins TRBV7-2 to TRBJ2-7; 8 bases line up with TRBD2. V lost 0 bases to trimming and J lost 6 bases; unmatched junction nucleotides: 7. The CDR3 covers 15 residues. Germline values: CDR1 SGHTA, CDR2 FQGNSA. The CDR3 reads CASSLASTGGREQYF. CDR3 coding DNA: TGTGCCAGCAGCTTAGCGAGTACGGGGGGGCGCGAGCAGTACTTC.

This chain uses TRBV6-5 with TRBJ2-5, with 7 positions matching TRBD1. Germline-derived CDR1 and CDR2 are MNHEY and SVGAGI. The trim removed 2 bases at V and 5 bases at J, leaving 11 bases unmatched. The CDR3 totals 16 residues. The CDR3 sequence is CASSYEEGQPLETQYF. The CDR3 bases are TGTGCCAGCAGTTACGAAGAGGGACAGCCGCTTGAGACCCAGTACTTC.

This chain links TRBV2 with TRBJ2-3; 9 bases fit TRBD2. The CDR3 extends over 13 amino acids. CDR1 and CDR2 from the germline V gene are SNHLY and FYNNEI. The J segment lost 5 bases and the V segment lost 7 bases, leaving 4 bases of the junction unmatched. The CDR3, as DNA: TGTGCCAGCAAGCTAGCGGGAATAGATACGCAGTATTTT. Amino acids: CASKLAGIDTQYF.

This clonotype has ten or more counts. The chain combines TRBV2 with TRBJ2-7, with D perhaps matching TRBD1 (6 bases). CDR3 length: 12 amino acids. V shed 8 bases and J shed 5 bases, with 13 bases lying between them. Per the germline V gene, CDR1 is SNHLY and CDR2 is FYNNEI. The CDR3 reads CASGDRPHEQYF. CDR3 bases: TGTGCCAGCGGCGACAGGCCCCACGAGCAGTACTTC.

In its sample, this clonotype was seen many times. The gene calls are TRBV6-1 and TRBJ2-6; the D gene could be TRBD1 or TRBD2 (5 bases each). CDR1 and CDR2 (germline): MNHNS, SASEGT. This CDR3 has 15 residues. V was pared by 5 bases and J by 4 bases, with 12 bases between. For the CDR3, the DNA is TGTGCCAGCAGTTACTTGGGGACCGGGGCCAACGTCCTGACTTTC. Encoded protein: CASSYLGTGANVLTF.

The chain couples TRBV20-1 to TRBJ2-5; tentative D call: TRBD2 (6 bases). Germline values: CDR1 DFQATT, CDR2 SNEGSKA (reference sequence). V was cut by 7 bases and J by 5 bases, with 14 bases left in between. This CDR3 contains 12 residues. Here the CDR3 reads CSGLVRGETQYF. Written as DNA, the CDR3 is TGCAGTGGGCTAGTTCGGGGGGAGACCCAGTACTTC.

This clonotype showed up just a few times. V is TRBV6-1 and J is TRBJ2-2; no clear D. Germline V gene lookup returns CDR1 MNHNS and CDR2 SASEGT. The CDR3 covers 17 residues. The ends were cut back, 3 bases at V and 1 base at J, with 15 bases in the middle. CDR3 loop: CASSEPLRRLNTGELFF. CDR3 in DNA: TGTGCCAGCAGTGAGCCTCTGCGGAGACTGAACACCGGGGAGCTGTTTTTT.

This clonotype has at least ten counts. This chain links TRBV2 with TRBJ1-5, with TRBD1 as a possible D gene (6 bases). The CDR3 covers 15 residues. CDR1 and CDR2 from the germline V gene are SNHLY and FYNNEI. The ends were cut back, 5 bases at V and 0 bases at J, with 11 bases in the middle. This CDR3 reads CASSRTANSNQPQHF. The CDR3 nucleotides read TGTGCCAGCAGTCGGACAGCGAATAGCAATCAGCCCCAGCATTTT.

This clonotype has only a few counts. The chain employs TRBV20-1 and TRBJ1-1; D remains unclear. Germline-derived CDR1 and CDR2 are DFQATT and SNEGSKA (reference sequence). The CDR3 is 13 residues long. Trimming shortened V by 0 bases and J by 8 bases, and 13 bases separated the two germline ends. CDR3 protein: CSARDRPPGEAFF. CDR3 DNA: TGCAGTGCTAGAGATCGGCCCCCCGGCGAAGCTTTCTTT.

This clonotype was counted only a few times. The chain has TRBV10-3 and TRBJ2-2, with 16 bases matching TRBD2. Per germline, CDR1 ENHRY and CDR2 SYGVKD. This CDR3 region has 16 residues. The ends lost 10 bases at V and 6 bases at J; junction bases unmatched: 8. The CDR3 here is CATAGLAGGSAGELFF. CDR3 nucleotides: TGTGCCACCGCGGGACTAGCGGGAGGGTCCGCCGGGGAGCTGTTTTTT.

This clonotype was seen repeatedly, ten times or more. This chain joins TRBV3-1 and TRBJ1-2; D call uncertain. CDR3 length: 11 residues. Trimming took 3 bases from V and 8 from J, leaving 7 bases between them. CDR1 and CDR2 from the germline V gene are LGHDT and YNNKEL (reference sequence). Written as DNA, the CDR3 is TGTGCCAGCAGCCAGAGCTCGGGCTACACCTTC. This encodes CASSQSSGYTF.

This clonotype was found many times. The CDR3 sequence is CSARGGAGVGETQYF. In DNA form, the CDR3 reads TGCAGTGCTAGGGGGGGCGCGGGAGTGGGAGAGACCCAGTACTTC. V usage is TRBV20-1 and J usage is TRBJ2-5; possible D gene TRBD2, 7 bases. Germline V gene data show CDR1 as DFQATT and CDR2 as SNEGSKA (reference sequence). The V and J ends lost 3 bases and 4 bases respectively, with 18 bases between them. The CDR3 sequence is 15 residues long.

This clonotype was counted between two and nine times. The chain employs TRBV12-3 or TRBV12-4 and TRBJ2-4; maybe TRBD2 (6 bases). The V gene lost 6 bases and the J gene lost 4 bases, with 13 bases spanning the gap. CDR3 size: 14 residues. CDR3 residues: CASSLLAGKNIQYF. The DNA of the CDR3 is TGTGCCAGCAGCCTACTAGCCGGTAAAAACATTCAGTACTTC.

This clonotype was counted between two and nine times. As DNA, the CDR3 is TGTGCCAGCAGTACCCACAGGGGTTCAGTTAGCAATCAGCCCCAGCATTTT. Amino acid sequence: CASSTHRGSVSNQPQHF. This sequence joins TRBV28 and TRBJ1-5; TRBD1 matches 7 bases. The CDR3 sequence is 17 residues long. The germline CDR1 and CDR2 sequences are MDHEN and SYDVKM. The V segment lost 5 bases and the J segment 0 bases; nucleotides outside the gene matches: 10.

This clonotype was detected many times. This CDR3 reads CSARGTAANEKLFF. CDR3 DNA sequence: TGCAGTGCTCGAGGGACGGCGGCTAATGAAAAACTGTTTTTT. The genes are TRBV20-1 and TRBJ1-4, with a weak D call TRBD1 (5 bases). CDR1 DFQATT and CDR2 SNEGSKA come from the germline V gene (reference sequence). The ends were cut back, 5 bases at V and 3 bases at J, with 13 bases in the middle. The CDR3 consists of 14 residues.

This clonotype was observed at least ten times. The CDR3 is CSARGPGTGESSPLHF. In DNA, the CDR3 is TGCAGTGCTAGGGGACCGGGGACAGGGGAAAGTTCACCCCTCCACTTT. The chain carries TRBV20-1 and TRBJ1-6, with TRBD1 identical over 10 bases. Germline-derived CDR1 and CDR2 are DFQATT and SNEGSKA (reference sequence). With 3 bases clipped from V and 9 bases from J, the junction kept 11 bases outside the gene matches. The CDR3 consists of 16 residues.

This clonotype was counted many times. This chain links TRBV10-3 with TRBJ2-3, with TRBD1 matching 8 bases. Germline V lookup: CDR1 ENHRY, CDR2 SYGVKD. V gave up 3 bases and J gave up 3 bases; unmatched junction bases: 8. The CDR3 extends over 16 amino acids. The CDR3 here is CAISDRDRQLTDTQYF. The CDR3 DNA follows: TGTGCCATCAGTGACCGGGACAGGCAATTGACAGATACGCAGTATTTT.

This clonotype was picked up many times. The CDR3 nucleotides are TGTGCCAGCAGCTTCATGCGACAGCTTAGCACTGAAGCTTTCTTT. This encodes CASSFMRQLSTEAFF. This rearrangement joins TRBV7-9 to TRBJ1-1; TRBD1 might be the D (5 bases). Between the trimmed V and J ends, which lost 3 bases and 4 bases, there was a span of 15 bases. The CDR3 has 15 residues. CDR1 and CDR2 from the germline V gene are SEHNR and FQNEAQ (reference sequence). The variable domain in full, with the rest retrieved from reference TRBV7-9 and TRBJ1-1, is DTGVSQNPRHKITKRGQNVTFRCDPISEHNRLYWYRQTLGQGPEFLTYFQNEAQLEKSRLLSDRFSAERPKGSFSTLEIQRTEQGDSAMYLCASSFMRQLSTEAFFGQGTRLTVV.

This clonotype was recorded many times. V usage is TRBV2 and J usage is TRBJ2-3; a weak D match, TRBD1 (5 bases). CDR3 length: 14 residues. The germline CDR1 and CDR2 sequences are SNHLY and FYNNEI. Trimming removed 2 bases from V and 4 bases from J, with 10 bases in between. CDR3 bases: TGTGCCAGCAGTGAAACTGGGGCCGCAGATACGCAGTATTTT. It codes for CASSETGAADTQYF.

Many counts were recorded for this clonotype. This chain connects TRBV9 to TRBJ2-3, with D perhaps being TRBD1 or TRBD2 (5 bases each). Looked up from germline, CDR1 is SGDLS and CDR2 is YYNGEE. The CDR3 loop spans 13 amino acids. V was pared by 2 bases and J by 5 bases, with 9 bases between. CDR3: CASSVEGLDTQYF. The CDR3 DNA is TGTGCCAGCAGCGTTGAGGGGTTAGATACGCAGTATTTT.

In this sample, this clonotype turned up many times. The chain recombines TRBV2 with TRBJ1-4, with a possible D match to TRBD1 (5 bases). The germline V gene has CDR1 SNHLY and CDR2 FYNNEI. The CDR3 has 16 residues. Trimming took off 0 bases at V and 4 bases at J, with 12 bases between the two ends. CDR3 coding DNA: TGTGCCAGCAGTGAAGCACCGCAGGGTTATAATGAAAAACTGTTTTTT. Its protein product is CASSEAPQGYNEKLFF.

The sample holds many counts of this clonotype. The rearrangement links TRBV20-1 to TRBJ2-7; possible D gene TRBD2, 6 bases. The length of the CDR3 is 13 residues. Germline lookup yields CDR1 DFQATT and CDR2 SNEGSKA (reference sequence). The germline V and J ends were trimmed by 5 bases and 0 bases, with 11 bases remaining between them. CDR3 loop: CSADGDFSYEQYF. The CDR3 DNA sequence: TGCAGTGCTGATGGGGACTTCTCCTACGAGCAGTACTTC.

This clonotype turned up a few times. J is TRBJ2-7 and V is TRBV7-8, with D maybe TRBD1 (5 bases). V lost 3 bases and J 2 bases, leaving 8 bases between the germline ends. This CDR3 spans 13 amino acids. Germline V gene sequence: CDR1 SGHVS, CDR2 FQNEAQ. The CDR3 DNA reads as TGTGCCAGCAGCTTTCCAGGGACCTACGAGCAGTACTTC. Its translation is CASSFPGTYEQYF.

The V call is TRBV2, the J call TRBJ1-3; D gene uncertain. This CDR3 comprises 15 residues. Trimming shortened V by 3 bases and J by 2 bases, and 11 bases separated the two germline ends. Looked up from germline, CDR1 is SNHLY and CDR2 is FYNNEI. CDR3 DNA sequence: TGTGCCAGCAGTGAGGAGAAGCCGGCTGGAAACACCATATATTTT. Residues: CASSEEKPAGNTIYF.

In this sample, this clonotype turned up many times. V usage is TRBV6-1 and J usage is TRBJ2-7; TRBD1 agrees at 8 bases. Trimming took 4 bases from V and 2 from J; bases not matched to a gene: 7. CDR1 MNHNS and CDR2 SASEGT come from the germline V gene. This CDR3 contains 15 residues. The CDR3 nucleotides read TGTGCCAGCAGTGGTCTCCGGGACAGGCCCTACGAGCAGTACTTC. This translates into CASSGLRDRPYEQYF.

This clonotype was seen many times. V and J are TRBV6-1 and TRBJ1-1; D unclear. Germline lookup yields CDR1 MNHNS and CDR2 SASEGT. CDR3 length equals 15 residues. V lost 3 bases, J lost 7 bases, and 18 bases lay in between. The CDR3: CASSDSPTAPIEAFF. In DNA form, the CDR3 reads TGTGCCAGCAGTGATAGCCCTACGGCTCCAATTGAAGCTTTCTTT.

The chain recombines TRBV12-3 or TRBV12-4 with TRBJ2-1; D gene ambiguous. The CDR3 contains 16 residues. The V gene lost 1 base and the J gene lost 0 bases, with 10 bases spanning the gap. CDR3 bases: TGTGCCAGCAGTTTAGGTCGGGCAGGCTCCTACAATGAGCAGTTCTTC. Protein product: CASSLGRAGSYNEQFF.

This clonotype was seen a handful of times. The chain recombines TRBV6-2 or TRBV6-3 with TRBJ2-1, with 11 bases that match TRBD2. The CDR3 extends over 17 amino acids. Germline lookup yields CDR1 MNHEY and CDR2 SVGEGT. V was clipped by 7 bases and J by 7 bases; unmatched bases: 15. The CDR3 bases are TGTGCCAGCACCGACGCCTCGCTAGCGGGAGGAAGAAATGAGCAGTTCTTC. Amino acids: CASTDASLAGGRNEQFF.